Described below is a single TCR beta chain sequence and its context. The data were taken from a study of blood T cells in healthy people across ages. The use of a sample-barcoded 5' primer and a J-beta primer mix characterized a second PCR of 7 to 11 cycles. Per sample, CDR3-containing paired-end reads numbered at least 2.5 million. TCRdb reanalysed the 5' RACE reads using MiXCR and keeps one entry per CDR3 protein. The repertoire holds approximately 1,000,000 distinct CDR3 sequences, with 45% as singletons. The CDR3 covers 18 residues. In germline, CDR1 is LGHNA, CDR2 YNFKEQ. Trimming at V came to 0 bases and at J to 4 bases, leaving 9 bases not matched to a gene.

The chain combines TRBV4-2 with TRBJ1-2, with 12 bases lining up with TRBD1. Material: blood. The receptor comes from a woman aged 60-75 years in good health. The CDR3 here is CASSQDMEGDRGLYGYTF. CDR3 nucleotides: TGTGCCAGCAGCCAAGACATGGAGGGGGACAGGGGGCTCTATGGCTACACCTTC.